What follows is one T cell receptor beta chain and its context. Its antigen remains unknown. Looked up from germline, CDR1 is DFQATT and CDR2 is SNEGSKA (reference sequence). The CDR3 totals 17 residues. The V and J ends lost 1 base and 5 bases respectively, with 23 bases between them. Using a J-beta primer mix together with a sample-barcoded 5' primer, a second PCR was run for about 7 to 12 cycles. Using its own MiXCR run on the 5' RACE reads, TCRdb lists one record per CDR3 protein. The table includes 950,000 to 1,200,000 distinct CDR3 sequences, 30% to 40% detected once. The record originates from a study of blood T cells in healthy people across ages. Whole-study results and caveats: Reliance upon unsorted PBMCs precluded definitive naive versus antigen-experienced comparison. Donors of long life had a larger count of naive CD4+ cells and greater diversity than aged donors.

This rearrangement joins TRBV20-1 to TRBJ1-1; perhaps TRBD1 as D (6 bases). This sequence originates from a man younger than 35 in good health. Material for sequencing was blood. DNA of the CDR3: TGCAGTGCTAGAGTGTCGGCAGGGGACCCACAGGTTACTGAAGCTTTCTTT. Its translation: CSARVSAGDPQVTEAFF.